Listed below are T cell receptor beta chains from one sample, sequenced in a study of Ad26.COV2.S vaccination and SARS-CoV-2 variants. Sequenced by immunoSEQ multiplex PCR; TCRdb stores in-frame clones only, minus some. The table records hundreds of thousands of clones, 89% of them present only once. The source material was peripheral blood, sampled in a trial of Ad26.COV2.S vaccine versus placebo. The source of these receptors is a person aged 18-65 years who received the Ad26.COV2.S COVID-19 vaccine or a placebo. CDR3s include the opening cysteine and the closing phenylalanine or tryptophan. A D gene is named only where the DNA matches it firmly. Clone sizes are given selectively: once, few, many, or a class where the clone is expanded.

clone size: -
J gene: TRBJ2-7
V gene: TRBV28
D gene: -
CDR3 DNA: TGTGCCAGCAGTTTATCTCGGACATACTACGAGCAGTACTTC
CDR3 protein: CASSLSRTYYEQYF

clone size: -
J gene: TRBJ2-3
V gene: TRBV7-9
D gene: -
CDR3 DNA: TGTGCCAGCCTCAGGGTCACAGATACGCAGTATTTT
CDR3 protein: CASLRVTDTQYF

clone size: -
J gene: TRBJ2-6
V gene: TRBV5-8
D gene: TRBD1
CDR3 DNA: TGTGCCAGCAGCCCAGGACAGGGGAGCTCTGGGGCCAACGTCCTGACTTTC
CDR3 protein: CASSPGQGSSGANVLTF

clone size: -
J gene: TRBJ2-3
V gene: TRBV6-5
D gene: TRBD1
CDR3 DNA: TGTGCCAGCAGTTACTCGGGGACAGGGGAAGCAGATACGCAGTATTTT
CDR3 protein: CASSYSGTGEADTQYF

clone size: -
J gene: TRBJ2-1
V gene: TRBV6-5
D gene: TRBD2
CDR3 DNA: TGTGCCAGCAGCTCGGGACTAGCGGGCTACAATGAGCAGTTCTTC
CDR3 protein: CASSSGLAGYNEQFF

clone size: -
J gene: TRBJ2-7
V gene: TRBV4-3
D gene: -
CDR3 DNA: TGCGCCAGCAGCCAAGAAAGACTCGGGGGTGCCTCCTACGAGCAGTACTTC
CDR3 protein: CASSQERLGGASYEQYF

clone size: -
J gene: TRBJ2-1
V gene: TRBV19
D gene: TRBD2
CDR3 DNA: TGTGCCAGTAGTATCTTAGCGGGGGCAAGGAATGAGCAGTTCTTC
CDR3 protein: CASSILAGARNEQFF

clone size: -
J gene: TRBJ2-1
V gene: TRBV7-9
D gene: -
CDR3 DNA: TGTGCCAGCAGTCTTCCCCCTTCAGGGAATGAGCAGTTCTTC
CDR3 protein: CASSLPPSGNEQFF

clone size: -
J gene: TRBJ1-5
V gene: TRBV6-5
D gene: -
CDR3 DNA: TGTGCCAGCAGCCCCTCCTCATTGATAAATCAGCCCCAGCATTTT
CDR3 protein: CASSPSSLINQPQHF

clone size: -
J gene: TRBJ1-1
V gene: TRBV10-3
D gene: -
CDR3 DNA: TGTGCCTCGAGAACCAGGGACACTGAAGCTTTCTTT
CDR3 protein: CASRTRDTEAFF

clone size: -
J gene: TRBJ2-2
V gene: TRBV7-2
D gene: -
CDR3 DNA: TGTGCCAGCAGCTTAGGCAGTAACCTGAACACCGGGGAGCTGTTTTTT
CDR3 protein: CASSLGSNLNTGELFF

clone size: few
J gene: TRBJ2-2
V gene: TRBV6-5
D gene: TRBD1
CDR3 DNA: TGTGCCAGCAGTCAGACAGGGGGCGACACCGGGGAGCTGTTTTTT
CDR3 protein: CASSQTGGDTGELFF

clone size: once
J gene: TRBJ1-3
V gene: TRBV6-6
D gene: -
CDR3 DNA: TGTGCCAGCAGTTACCCCGGGACGGACTCTGGAAACACCATATATTTT
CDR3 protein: CASSYPGTDSGNTIYF

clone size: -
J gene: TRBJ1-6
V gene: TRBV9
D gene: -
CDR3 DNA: TGTGCCAGCAGCCTCCTCGGGACGCCTAATTCACCCCTCCACTTT
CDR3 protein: CASSLLGTPNSPLHF

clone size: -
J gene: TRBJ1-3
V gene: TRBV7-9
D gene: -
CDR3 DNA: TGTGCCAGCAGCTTAGGGAGTGGAAACACCATATATTTT
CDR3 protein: CASSLGSGNTIYF

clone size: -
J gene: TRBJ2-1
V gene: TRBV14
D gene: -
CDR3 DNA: TGTGCCAGCAGCCAAGTTGCAGCGGCAGGGCGGTACAATGAGCAGTTCTTC
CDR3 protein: CASSQVAAAGRYNEQFF

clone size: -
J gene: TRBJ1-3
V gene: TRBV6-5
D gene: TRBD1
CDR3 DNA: TGTGCCAGCAGCCTTGACAGGGGGAAGGGAAACACCATATATTTT
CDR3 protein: CASSLDRGKGNTIYF

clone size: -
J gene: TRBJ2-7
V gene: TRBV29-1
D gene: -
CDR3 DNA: TGCAGCGTTGAAGATTTTCACAGGGATTCGTACTTC
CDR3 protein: CSVEDFHRDSYF

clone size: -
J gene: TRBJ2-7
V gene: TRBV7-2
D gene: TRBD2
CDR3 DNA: TGTGCCAGCAGCCCCCTGGGCCTAGCGGGAGGGCCGATCGAGCAGTACTTC
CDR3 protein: CASSPLGLAGGPIEQYF

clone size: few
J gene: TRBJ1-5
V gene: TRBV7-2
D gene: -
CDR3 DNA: TGTGCCAGCAGCTGGCTGATCGGGGGCAATCAGCCCCAGCATTTT
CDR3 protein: CASSWLIGGNQPQHF

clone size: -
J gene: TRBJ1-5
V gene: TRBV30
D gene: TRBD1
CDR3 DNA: TGTGCCTGGAGGACGACAGGGTCCGGACAGACCAATCAGCCCCAGCATTTT
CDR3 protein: CAWRTTGSGQTNQPQHF

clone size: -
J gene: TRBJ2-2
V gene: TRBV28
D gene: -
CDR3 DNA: TGTGCCAGCAGTTTGCCGGGCGGGGAGCTGTTTTTT
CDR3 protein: CASSLPGGELFF

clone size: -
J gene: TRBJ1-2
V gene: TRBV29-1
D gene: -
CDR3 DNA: TGCAGCGTCACCCACTTGAGCCCGGGGTATGGCTACACCTTC
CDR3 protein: CSVTHLSPGYGYTF

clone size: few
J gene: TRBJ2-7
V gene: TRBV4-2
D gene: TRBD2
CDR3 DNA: TGTGCCAGCAGCCGGCGAGGCCTAGCGGGGGGCCACAGCTCCTACGAGCAGTACTTC
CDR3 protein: CASSRRGLAGGHSSYEQYF

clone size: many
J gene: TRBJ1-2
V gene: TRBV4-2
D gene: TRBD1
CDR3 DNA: TGTGCCAGCAGCCCGGGGGACAGCCATAACTATGGCTACACCTTC
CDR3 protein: CASSPGDSHNYGYTF

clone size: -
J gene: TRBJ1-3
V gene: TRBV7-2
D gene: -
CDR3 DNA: TGTGCCAGCAGCGCGGGGACACGTGGAAACACCATATATTTT
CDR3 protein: CASSAGTRGNTIYF

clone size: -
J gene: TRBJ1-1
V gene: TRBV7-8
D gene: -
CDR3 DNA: TGTGCCACCAGTACCGGGGACACTGAAGCTTTCTTT
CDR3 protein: CATSTGDTEAFF

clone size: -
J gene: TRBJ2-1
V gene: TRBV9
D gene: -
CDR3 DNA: TGTGCCAGCAGCCTCGCACGGGGGGCTAACTCCTACAATGAGCAGTTCTTC
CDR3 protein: CASSLARGANSYNEQFF

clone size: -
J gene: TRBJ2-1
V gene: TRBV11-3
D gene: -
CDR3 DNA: TGTGCCAGCAGCCCGGAGGGGGGCGCCTACAATGAGCAGTTCTTC
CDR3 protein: CASSPEGGAYNEQFF

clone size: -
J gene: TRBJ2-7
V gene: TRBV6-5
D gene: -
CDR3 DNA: TGTGCCAGCAGTTACTCGTATTCCTACGAGCAGTACTTC
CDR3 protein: CASSYSYSYEQYF

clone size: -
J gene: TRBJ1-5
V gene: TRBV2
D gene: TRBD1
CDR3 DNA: TGTGCCAGCAGGGCCGGGACAGGGGCCAATCAGCCCCAGCATTTT
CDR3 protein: CASRAGTGANQPQHF

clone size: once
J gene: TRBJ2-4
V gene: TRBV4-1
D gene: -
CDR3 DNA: TGCGCCAGCAGCCAACCTGTTATGGGGGCCAAAAACATTCAGTACTTC
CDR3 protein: CASSQPVMGAKNIQYF

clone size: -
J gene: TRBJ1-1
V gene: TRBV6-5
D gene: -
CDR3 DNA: TGTGCCAGCAGTTACCAGATTACCACTGAAGCTTTCTTT
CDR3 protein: CASSYQITTEAFF

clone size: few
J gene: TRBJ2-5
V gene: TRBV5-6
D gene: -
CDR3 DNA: TGTGCCAGCAGCTTGGTTACAGTCAAAGAGACCCAGTACTTC
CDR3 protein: CASSLVTVKETQYF

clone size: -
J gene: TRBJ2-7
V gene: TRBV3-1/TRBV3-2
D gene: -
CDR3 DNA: TGTGCCAGCCGTAATGGTTACGAGCAGTACTTC
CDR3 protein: CASRNGYEQYF

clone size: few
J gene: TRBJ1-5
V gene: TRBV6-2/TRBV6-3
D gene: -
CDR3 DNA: TGTGCCAGCAGCTGGGCTTACAATCAGCCCCAGCATTTT
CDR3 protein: CASSWAYNQPQHF

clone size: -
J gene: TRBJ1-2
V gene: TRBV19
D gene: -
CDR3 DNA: TGTGCCAGTAGCCCCGAGCACCTGCCTCGGGGCTACACCTTC
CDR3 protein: CASSPEHLPRGYTF